This T cell receptor beta chain is drawn from a study of blood T cells in healthy people across ages. Study findings and constraints: Fewer expanded clones and more diversity marked long-lived versus aged donors.

A J-beta primer mix and a sample-barcoded 5' primer were used in a second PCR of about 6 to 12 cycles. TCRdb recomputed calls from the 5' RACE reads with MiXCR, one row per CDR3 protein. This repertoire shows some 920,000 distinct CDR3 sequences, 51% found once; its top ten account for 20% to 25%. As to this clonotype: Its antigen is not known.

CDR1 is MDHEN, CDR2 SYDVKM, per germline. This CDR3 spans 16 amino acids. V was cut by 2 bases and J by 2 bases, with 16 bases left in between. The genes are TRBV28 and TRBJ2-7, with TRBD2 as a possible D gene (6 bases). The TCR comes from a woman aged 55 to 70 in good health. Source material: blood. The CDR3 loop reads CASSLKPGVATYEQYF. Here the CDR3 DNA reads TGTGCCAGCAGTTTAAAACCGGGAGTCGCAACCTACGAGCAGTACTTC.